A single sample is the source of the 7 T cell receptor beta chains below, sequenced in a study of cytomegalovirus exposure and HLA in healthy donors. 60 Vbeta and 13 Jbeta primers were used in PCR. Repertoires were generated with immunoSEQ multiplex PCR, while TCRdb's copy carries only in-frame clones and drops some. This table holds approximately 140,000 clones, 70% to 80% found once. Specimen: PBMCs. The receptors derive from a woman aged 60-75 years in good health and CMV-seropositive.

The chain couples TRBV5-1 to TRBJ2-4; D perhaps matches TRBD2 (5 bases). Germline assignment: CDR1 SGHRS and CDR2 YFSETQ. The CDR3 extends over 14 amino acids. Trimming removed 2 bases from V and 9 bases from J, with 15 bases in between. The CDR3 DNA reads TGCGCCAGCAGCTTATCCGGGGAATGGGCCATTCAGTACTTC. Encoded protein: CASSLSGEWAIQYF. Full variable domain (remainder filled in from reference TRBV5-1 and TRBJ2-4): KAGVTQTPRYLIKTRGQQVTLSCSPISGHRSVSWYQQTPGQGLQFLFEYFSETQRNKGNFPGRFSGRQFSNSRSEMNVSTLELGDSALYLCASSLSGEWAIQYFGAGTRLSVL.

This clone was counted between two and nine times. This chain connects TRBV5-6 to TRBJ2-7, with no clear D. V was clipped by 4 bases and J by 4 bases, with 18 bases between them. The CDR3 totals 15 residues. Germline values: CDR1 SGHDT, CDR2 YYEEEE. The CDR3 is CASSLSGHGDYEQYF. For the CDR3, the DNA is TGTGCCAGCAGCCTCTCGGGTCATGGTGATTACGAGCAGTACTTC.

The chain couples TRBV12-2 to TRBJ1-4. TRBV12-2 is a known pseudogene. The length of the CDR3 is 15 residues. The CDR3: CASRTPDYRREKLFF. In DNA, the CDR3 is TGTGCAAGTCGCACACCGGACTACCGAAGGGAAAAACTGTTTTTT.

The chain combines TRBV5-8 with TRBJ1-5; tentatively, D is TRBD1 (5 bases). The CDR3 spans 15 residues. The germline V gene encodes CDR1 SGHTS and CDR2 YDEGEE. V was clipped by 4 bases and J by 2 bases, with 13 bases between them. CDR3 nucleotide sequence: TGTGCCAGCAGCGCGGGGCGGGGGGGCAATCAGCCCCAGCATTTT. It codes for CASSAGRGGNQPQHF.

This chain uses TRBV19 with TRBJ1-1; possible D gene TRBD1, 5 bases. CDR3 length: 15 residues. V dropped 5 bases and J dropped 3 bases, with 16 bases sitting between them. Germline CDR1 is LNHDA and CDR2 is SQIVND (reference sequence). CDR3 bases: TGTGCCAGTAGTCCGGGGGTAGGTTCGGACACTGAAGCTTTCTTT. This translates into CASSPGVGSDTEAFF.

The CDR3 bases are TGTGCCAGCAGGCGGGCGAACACCGGGGAGCTGTTTTTT. This sequence encodes CASRRANTGELFF. The gene calls are TRBV5-6 and TRBJ2-2, with D possibly TRBD2 on 5 matching bases. Germline V gene lookup returns CDR1 SGHDT and CDR2 YYEEEE. The CDR3 is made up of 13 amino acids. V lost 5 bases to trimming and J lost 0 bases, with 5 bases between them.

The CDR3 sequence: CASSGGGSTDTQYF. In DNA form, the CDR3 reads TGTGCCAGCAGTGGGGGGGGGAGCACAGATACGCAGTATTTT. The V and J genes are TRBV6-1 and TRBJ2-3; 7 positions agree with TRBD2. Germline lookup yields CDR1 MNHNS and CDR2 SASEGT. J lost 0 bases, V lost 4 bases, and 1 base had no gene match. This CDR3 is 14 amino acids long.